This TCR beta chain was obtained from a study of spatial heterogeneity in lung cancer. Across the whole study: In the raw reads, each unique TCR and UMI combination was present more than ten times on average.

This clonotype was seen repeatedly, ten times or more. Its target is not known. General study findings and limits: There were more appearances of ubiquitous expanded tumor TCRs in blood at resection than at follow-up.

Germline loops: CDR1 MNHEY, CDR2 SMNVEV (reference sequence). V was pared by 4 bases and J by 5 bases, with 14 bases between. CDR3 length: 14 residues. The time point: sample taken at primary tumor resection. Frozen PBMC, nontumor lung or tumor provided whole RNA, which was sequenced unsorted. Every cDNA TCR molecule received its own unique molecular identifier. Via MiXCR, TCRdb re-called the 5' RACE reads, giving one row per CDR3 protein. The sample lists 60,000 to 90,000 distinct CDR3 sequences, about an eighth occurring once. This sequence originates from a male donor with early-stage non-small cell lung cancer. The chain has TRBV27 and TRBJ1-1, with D possibly being TRBD1 (6 bases). The specimen was PBMCs, collected at surgery. CDR3 residues: CASSYTYRETEAFF. CDR3 bases: TGTGCCAGCAGTTATACTTACAGGGAGACTGAAGCTTTCTTT.